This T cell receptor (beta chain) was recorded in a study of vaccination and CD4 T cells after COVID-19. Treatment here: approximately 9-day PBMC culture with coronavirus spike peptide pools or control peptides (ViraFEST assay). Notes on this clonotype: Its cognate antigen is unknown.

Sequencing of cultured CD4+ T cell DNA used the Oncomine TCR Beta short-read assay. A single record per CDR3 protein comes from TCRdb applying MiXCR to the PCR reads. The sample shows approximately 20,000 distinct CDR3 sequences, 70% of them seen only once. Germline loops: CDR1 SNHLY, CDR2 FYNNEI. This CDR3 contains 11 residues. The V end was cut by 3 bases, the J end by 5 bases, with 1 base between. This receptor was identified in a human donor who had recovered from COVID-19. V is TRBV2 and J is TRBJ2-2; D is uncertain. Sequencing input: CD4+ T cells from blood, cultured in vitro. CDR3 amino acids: CASSDTGELFF. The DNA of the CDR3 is TGTGCCAGCAGTGATACCGGGGAGCTGTTTTTT.